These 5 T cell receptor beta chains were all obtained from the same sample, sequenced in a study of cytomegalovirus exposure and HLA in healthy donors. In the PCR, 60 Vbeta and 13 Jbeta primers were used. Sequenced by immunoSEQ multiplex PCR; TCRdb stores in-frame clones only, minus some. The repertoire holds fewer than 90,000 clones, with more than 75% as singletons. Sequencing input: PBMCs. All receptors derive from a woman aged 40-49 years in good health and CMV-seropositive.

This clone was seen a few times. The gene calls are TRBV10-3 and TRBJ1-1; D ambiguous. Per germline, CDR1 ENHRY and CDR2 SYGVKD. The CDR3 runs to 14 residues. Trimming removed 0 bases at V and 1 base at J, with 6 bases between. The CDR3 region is CAISESPGNTEAFF. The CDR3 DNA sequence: TGTGCCATCAGTGAGTCGCCAGGGAACACTGAAGCTTTCTTT.

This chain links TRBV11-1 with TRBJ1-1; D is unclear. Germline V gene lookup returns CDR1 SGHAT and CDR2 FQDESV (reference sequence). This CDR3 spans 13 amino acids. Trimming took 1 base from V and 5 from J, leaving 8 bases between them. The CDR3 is CASSLETSTEAFF. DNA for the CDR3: TGTGCCAGCAGCTTAGAAACATCGACTGAAGCTTTCTTT. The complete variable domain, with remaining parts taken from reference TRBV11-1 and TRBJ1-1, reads EAEVAQSPRYKITEKSQAVAFWCDPISGHATLYWYRQILGQGPELLVQFQDESVVDDSQLPKDRFSAERLKGVDSTLKIQPAELGDSAMYLCASSLETSTEAFFGQGTRLTVV.

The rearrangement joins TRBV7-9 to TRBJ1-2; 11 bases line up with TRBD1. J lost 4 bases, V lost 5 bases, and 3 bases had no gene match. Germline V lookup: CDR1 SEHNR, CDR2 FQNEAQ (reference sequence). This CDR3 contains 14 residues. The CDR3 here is CASSAGQGAYGYTF. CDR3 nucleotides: TGTGCCAGCAGCGCCGGACAGGGGGCCTATGGCTACACCTTC.

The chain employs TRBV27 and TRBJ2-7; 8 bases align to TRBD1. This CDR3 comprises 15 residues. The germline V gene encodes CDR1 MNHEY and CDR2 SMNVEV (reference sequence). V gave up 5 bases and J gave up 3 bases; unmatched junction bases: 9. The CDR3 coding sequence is TGTGCCAGCAGTCCCCTTGGACAGGGCTTCTACGAGCAGTACTTC. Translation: CASSPLGQGFYEQYF.

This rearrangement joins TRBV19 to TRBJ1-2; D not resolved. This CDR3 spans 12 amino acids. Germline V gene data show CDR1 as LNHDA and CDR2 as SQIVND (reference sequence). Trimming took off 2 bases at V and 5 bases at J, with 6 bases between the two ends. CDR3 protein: CASSITGYGYTF. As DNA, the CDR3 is TGTGCCAGTAGTATAACGGGATATGGCTACACCTTC.